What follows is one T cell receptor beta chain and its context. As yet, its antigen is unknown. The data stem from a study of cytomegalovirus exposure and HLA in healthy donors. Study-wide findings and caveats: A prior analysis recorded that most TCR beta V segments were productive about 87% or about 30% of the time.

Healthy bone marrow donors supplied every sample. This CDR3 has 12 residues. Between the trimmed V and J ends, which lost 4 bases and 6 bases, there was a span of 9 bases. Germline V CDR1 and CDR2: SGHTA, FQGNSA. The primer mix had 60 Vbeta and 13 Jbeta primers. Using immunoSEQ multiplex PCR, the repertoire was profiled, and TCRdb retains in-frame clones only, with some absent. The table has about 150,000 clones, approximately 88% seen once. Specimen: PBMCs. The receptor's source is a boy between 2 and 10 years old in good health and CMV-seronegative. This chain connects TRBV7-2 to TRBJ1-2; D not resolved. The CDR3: CASSSPFDGYTF. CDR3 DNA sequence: TGTGCCAGCAGCTCCCCGTTTGATGGCTACACCTTC.